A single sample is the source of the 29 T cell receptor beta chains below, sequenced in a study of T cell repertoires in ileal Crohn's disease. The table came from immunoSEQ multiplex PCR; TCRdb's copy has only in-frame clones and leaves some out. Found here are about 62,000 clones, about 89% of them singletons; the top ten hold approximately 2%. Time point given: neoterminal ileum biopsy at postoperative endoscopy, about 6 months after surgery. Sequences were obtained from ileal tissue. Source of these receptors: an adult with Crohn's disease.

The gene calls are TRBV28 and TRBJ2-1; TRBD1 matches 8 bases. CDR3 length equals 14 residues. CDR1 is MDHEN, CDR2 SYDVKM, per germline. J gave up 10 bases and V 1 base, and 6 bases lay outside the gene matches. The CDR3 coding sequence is TGTGCCAGCAGTTTATCGCAGGGGGCTTACGAGCAGTTCTTC. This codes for CASSLSQGAYEQFF.

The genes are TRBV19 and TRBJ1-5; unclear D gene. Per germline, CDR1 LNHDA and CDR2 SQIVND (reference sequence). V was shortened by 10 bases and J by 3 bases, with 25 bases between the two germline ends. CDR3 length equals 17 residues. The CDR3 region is CATAVRETATLNQPQHF. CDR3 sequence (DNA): TGTGCCACCGCCGTCCGGGAAACAGCGACACTCAATCAGCCCCAGCATTTT.

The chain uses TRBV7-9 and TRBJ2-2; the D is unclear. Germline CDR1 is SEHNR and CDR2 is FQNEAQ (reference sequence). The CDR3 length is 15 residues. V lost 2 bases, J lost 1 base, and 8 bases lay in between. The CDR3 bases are TGTGCCAGCAGCTTATCCGACTTGAACACCGGGGAGCTGTTTTTT. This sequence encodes CASSLSDLNTGELFF.

This CDR3 is CASSLGQGGELFF. The CDR3 nucleotides read TGTGCCAGCAGCTTGGGACAAGGCGGGGAGCTGTTTTTT. The V gene is TRBV5-4, the J gene TRBJ2-2; D ambiguous. The V end lost 0 bases, the J end lost 7 bases, and 7 bases lay between the germline ends. The V gene's germline CDR1 is SGHNT and CDR2 YYREEE (reference sequence). This CDR3 is built from 13 residues.

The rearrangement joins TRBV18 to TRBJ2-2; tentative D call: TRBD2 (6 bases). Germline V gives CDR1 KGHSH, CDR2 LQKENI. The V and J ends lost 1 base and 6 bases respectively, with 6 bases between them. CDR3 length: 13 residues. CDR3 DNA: TGTGCCAGCTCACCACGGGAGGCCGGGGAGCTGTTTTTT. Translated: CASSPREAGELFF.

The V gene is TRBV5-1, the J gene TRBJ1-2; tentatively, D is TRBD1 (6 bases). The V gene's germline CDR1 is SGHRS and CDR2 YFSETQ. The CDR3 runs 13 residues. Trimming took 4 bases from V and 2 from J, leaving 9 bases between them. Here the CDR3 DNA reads TGCGCCAGCAGCGCAGGGGCCAACTATGGCTACACCTTC. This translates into CASSAGANYGYTF.

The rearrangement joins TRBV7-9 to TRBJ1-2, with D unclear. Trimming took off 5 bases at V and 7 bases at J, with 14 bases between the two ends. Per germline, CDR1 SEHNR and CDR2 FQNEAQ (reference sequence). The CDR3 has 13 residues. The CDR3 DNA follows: TGTGCCAGCAGCCCCGATGGACTCCTTGGCTACACCTTC. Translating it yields CASSPDGLLGYTF.

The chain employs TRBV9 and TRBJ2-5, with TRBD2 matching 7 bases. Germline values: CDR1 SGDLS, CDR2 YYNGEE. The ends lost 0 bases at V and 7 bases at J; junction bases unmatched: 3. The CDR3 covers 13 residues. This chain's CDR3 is CASSVVREGTQYF. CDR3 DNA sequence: TGTGCCAGCAGCGTAGTAAGGGAGGGGACCCAGTACTTC. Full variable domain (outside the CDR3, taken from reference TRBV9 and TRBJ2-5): DSGVTQTPKHLITATGQRVTLRCSPRSGDLSVYWYQQSLDQGLQFLIQYYNGEERAKGNILERFSAQQFPDLHSELNLSSLELGDSALYFCASSVVREGTQYFGPGTRLLVL.

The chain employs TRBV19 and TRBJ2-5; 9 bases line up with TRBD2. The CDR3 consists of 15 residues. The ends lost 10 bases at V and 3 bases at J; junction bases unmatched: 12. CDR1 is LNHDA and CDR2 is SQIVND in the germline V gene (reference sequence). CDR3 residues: CATSPSLAGEETQYF. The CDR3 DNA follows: TGTGCCACCTCACCCTCCTTAGCGGGGGAAGAGACCCAGTACTTC.

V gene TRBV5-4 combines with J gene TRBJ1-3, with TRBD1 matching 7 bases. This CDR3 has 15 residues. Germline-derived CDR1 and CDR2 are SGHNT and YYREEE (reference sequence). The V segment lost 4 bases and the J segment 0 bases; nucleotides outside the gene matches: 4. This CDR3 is CASSQGQTSGNTIYF. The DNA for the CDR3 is TGTGCCAGCAGCCAGGGACAGACCTCTGGAAACACCATATATTTT. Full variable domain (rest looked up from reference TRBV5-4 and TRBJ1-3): ETGVTQSPTHLIKTRGQQVTLRCSSQSGHNTVSWYQQALGQGPQFIFQYYREEENGRGNFPPRFSGLQFPNYSSELNVNALELDDSALYLCASSQGQTSGNTIYFGEGSWLTVV.

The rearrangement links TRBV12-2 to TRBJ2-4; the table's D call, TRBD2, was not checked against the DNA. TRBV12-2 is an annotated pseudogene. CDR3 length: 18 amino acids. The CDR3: CASRLSREVCGAKNIQYF. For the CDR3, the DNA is TGTGCAAGTCGCTTATCTCGGGAGGTTTGCGGAGCCAAAAACATTCAGTACTTC.

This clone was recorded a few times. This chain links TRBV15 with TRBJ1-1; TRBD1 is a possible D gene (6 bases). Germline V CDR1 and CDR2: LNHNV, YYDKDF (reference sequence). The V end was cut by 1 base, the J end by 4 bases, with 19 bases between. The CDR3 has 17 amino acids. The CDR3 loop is CATSRAGPGAVGTEAFF. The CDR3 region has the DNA TGTGCCACCAGCAGAGCGGGTCCAGGGGCGGTGGGCACTGAAGCTTTCTTT.

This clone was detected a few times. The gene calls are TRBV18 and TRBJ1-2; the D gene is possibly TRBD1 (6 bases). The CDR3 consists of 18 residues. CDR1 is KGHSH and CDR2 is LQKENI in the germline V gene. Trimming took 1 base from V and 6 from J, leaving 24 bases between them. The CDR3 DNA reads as TGTGCCAGCTCACCACGGGTAATCATGACAGGCGGCGACGATGGCTACACCTTC. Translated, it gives CASSPRVIMTGGDDGYTF.

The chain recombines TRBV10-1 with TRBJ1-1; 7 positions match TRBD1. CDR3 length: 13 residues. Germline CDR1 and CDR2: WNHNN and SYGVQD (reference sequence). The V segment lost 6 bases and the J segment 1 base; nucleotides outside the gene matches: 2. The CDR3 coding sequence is TGCGCCAGCAGCACAGGGGCGAACACTGAAGCTTTCTTT. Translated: CASSTGANTEAFF.

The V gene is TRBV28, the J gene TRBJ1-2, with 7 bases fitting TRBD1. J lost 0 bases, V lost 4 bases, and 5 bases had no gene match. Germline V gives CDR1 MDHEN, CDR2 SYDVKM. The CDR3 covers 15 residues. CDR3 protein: CASSSPGTANYGYTF. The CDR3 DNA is TGTGCCAGCAGTTCCCCCGGGACAGCTAACTATGGCTACACCTTC.

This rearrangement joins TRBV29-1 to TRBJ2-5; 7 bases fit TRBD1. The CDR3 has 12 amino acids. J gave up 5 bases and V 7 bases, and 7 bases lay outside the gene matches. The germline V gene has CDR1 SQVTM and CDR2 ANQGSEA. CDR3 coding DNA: TGCAGCGAAAACAGGGGTTTGGAGACCCAGTACTTC. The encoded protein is CSENRGLETQYF.

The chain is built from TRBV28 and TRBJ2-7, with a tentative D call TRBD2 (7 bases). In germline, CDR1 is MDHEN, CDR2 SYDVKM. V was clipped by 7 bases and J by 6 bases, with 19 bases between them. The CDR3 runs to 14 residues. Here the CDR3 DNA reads TGTGCCAGCACGACGGGGGGCAGGGCGGTCGAGCAGTACGTC. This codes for CASTTGGRAVEQYV.

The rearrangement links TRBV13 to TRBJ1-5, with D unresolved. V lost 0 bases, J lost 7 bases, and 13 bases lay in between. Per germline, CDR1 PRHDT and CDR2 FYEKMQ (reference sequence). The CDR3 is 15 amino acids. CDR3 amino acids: CASSLGRGFGQPQHF. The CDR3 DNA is TGTGCCAGCAGCTTAGGGCGGGGTTTCGGCCAGCCCCAGCATTTT.

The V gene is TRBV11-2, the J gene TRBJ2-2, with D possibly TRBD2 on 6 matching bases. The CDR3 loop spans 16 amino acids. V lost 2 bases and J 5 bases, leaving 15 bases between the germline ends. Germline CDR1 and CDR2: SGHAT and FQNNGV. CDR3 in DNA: TGTGCCAGCAGCTTACAGGGTTTCGGAGGGACCGGGGAGCTGTTTTTT. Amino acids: CASSLQGFGGTGELFF. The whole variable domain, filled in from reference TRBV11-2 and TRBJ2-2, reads EAGVAQSPRYKIIEKRQSVAFWCNPISGHATLYWYQQILGQGPKLLIQFQNNGVVDDSQLPKDRFSAERLKGVDSTLKIQPAKLEDSAVYLCASSLQGFGGTGELFFGEGSRLTVL.

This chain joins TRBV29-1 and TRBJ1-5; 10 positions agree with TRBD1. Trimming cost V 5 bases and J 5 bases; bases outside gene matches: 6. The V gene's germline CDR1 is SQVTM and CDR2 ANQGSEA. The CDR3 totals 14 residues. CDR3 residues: CSVTGTGAHQPQHF. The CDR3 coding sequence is TGCAGCGTTACCGGGACAGGGGCCCATCAGCCCCAGCATTTT.

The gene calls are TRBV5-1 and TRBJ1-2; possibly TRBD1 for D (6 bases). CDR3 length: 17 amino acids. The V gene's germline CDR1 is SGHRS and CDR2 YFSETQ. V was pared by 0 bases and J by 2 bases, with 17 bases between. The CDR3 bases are TGCGCCAGCAGCTTGGCTGAGGGGGAGGGACCAAACTATGGCTACACCTTC. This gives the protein CASSLAEGEGPNYGYTF.

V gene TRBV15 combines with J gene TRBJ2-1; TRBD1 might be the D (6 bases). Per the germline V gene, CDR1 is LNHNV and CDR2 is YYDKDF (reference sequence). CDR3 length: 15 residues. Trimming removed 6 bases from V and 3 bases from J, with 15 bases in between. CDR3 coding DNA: TGTGCCACCAGTAAACAGGGACAATTCTACAATGAGCAGTTCTTC. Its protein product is CATSKQGQFYNEQFF.

This chain's CDR3 is CASSESLGYGYTF. The DNA for the CDR3 is TGTGCCAGCAGTGAGTCGCTCGGCTATGGCTACACCTTC. V usage is TRBV25-1 and J usage is TRBJ1-2; D is undetermined. V was cut by 3 bases and J by 4 bases, with 9 bases left in between. This CDR3 comprises 13 residues. CDR1 and CDR2 from the germline V gene are MGHDK and SYGVNS.

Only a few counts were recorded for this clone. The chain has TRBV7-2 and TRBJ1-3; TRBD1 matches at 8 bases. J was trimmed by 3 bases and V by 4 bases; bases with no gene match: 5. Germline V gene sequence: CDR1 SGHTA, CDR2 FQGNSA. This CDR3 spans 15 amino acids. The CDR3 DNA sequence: TGTGCCAGCAGCTCCATCGGACAGGGTGGAAACACCATATATTTT. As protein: CASSSIGQGGNTIYF.

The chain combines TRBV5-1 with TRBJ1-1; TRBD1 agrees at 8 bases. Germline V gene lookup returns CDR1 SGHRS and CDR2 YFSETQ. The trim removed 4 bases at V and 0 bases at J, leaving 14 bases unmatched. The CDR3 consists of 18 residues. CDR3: CASSPQNLDRGLNTEAFF. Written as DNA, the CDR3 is TGCGCCAGCAGCCCTCAAAACTTAGACAGGGGTCTGAACACTGAAGCTTTCTTT. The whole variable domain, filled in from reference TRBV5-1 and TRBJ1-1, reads KAGVTQTPRYLIKTRGQQVTLSCSPISGHRSVSWYQQTPGQGLQFLFEYFSETQRNKGNFPGRFSGRQFSNSRSEMNVSTLELGDSALYLCASSPQNLDRGLNTEAFFGQGTRLTVV.

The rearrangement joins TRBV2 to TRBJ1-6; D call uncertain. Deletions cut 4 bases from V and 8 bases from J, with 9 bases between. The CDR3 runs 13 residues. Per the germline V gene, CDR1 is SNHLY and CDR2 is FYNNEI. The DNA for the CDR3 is TGTGCCAGCAGTGCAGCGGCATATTCACCCCTCCACTTT. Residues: CASSAAAYSPLHF.

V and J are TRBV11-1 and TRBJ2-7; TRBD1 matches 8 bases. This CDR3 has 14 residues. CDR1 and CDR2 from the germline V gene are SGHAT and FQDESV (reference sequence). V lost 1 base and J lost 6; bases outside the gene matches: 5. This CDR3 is CASSLVGQASEQYF. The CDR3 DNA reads TGTGCCAGCAGCTTAGTGGGACAGGCCAGCGAGCAGTACTTC.

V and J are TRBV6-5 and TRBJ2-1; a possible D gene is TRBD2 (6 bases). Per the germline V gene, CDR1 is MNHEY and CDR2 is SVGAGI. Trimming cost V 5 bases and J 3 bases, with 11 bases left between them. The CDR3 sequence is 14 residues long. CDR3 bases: TGTGCCAGCAGTGGGGGGATCTTCTACAATGAGCAGTTCTTC. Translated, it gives CASSGGIFYNEQFF.

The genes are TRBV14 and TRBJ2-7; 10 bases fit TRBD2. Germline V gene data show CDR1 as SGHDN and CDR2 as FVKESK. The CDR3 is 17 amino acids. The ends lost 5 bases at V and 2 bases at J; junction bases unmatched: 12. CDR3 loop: CASSSLAGLATTYEQYF. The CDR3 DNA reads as TGTGCCAGCAGCTCCCTTGCGGGACTAGCGACTACCTACGAGCAGTACTTC. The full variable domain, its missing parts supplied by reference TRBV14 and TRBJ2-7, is EAGVTQFPSHSVIEKGQTVTLRCDPISGHDNLYWYRRVMGKEIKFLLHFVKESKQDESGMPNNRFLAERTGGTYSTLKVQPAELEDSGVYFCASSSLAGLATTYEQYFGPGTRLTVT.